This T cell receptor (beta chain) was found in a study of shared clonotypes between healthy human individuals. Looking at the study overall: Three plates were used per donor for CD4 naive, three for CD4 memory, two for CD8 naive and one for CD8 memory.

The CDR3 contains 11 residues. Germline CDR1 MNHNS, CDR2 SASEGT. The V end was cut by 10 bases, the J end by 4 bases, with 10 bases between. This clone has just a few counts. The antigen is unknown. The method was immunoSEQ multiplex PCR; TCRdb's version includes in-frame clones alone and lacks a portion of them. The sample carries over a million clones, approximately 70% recorded once. Study conclusions and caveats: Compared with memory subsets, naive subsets generally had larger estimated richness. Between a few donors, naive CD4 clonotypes were shared at a level of about 5%.

All donors were Caucasian adults living in Nashville, Tennessee. The receptor was isolated from a man between 18 and 35 years old in good health. Sequenced sample: memory CD4+ T cells sorted from blood. Subset noted: CD45RA-negative fraction. The genes are TRBV6-1 and TRBJ1-2; no clear D gene. The CDR3 is CAKRSVYGYTF. The CDR3 nucleotides are TGTGCCAAGCGGTCAGTCTATGGCTACACCTTC.